These 22 T cell receptor beta chains originate from one sample sequenced in a study of T cell changes during pregnancy in multiple sclerosis. Here immunoSEQ multiplex PCR was the method, and the copy in TCRdb shows in-frame clones only, minus some. The table lists about 110,000 clones, roughly 90% of them singletons. The specimen was peripheral blood, collected after pregnancy. The receptors come from a female donor with multiple sclerosis, enrolled in a pregnancy study.

The chain recombines TRBV6-5 with TRBJ1-1, with TRBD1 matching over 7 bases. The germline gives CDR1 MNHEY, CDR2 SVGAGI. This CDR3 comprises 14 residues. J lost 7 bases, V lost 8 bases, and 13 bases had no gene match. The CDR3 DNA follows: TGTGCCAGCGGAAGAACGGACAGGCAAATTGAAGCTTTCTTT. Translating it yields CASGRTDRQIEAFF.

V is TRBV10-3 and J is TRBJ2-7; 7 positions match TRBD1. This CDR3 has 13 residues. Germline V gene sequence: CDR1 ENHRY, CDR2 SYGVKD. The V and J ends lost 8 bases and 4 bases, in that order; junction bases with no gene match: 8. CDR3 nucleotide sequence: TGTGCCATCGGGGTGAGGACAGGATACGAGCAGTACTTC. Protein: CAIGVRTGYEQYF.

This clone was observed a few times. The genes are TRBV30 and TRBJ1-1, with TRBD1 matching over 7 bases. The germline V gene encodes CDR1 GTSNPN and CDR2 SVGIG (reference sequence). With 4 bases clipped from V and 1 base from J, the junction kept 3 bases outside the gene matches. The CDR3 contains 13 residues. CDR3 coding DNA: TGTGCCTGGAAAGGGGGCAGGAACACTGAAGCTTTCTTT. The encoded protein is CAWKGGRNTEAFF.

This chain joins TRBV27 and TRBJ1-1, with unresolved D. From germline, CDR1 is MNHEY and CDR2 SMNVEV (reference sequence). The CDR3 contains 13 residues. V dropped 2 bases and J dropped 5 bases, with 9 bases sitting between them. Written as DNA, the CDR3 is TGTGCCAGCAGTTTAACGGGGAAAACTGAAGCTTTCTTT. Translated, it gives CASSLTGKTEAFF.

This chain connects TRBV7-9 to TRBJ2-1; 7 positions agree with TRBD2. Germline V gene sequence: CDR1 SEHNR, CDR2 FQNEAQ (reference sequence). The ends lost 4 bases at V and 4 bases at J; junction bases unmatched: 10. The CDR3 contains 16 residues. Here the CDR3 reads CASSSLLAVTYNEQFF. CDR3 in DNA: TGTGCCAGCAGCTCCCTGCTAGCGGTCACTTACAATGAGCAGTTCTTC.

CDR3 sequence reads: CAGAEIQETQYF. In DNA form, the CDR3 reads TGTGCCGGAGCAGAAATTCAAGAGACCCAGTACTTC. This sequence joins TRBV6-1 and TRBJ2-5; D call uncertain. The germline V and J ends were trimmed by 11 bases and 2 bases, with 12 bases remaining between them. Germline CDR1 and CDR2: MNHNS and SASEGT. This CDR3 contains 12 residues.

This clone appeared once. The rearrangement links TRBV6-1 to TRBJ1-6, with D perhaps matching TRBD1 (5 bases). The CDR3 runs to 16 residues. Germline-derived CDR1 and CDR2 are MNHNS and SASEGT. V lost 0 bases and J 9 bases, leaving 15 bases between the germline ends. The CDR3 sequence is CASSEAVAGSVSPLHF. The CDR3 region has the DNA TGTGCCAGCAGTGAAGCTGTCGCAGGGTCGGTTTCACCCCTCCACTTT.

This chain connects TRBV5-6 to TRBJ2-1; possibly TRBD1 for D (5 bases). CDR1 is SGHDT and CDR2 is YYEEEE in the germline V gene. The CDR3 is 14 amino acids. V was pared by 1 base and J by 1 base, with 6 bases between. The CDR3 coding sequence is TGTGCCAGCAGCTTGAGGGGATCCTACAATGAGCAGTTCTTC. Translating it yields CASSLRGSYNEQFF.

The rearrangement uses TRBV2 and TRBJ1-5, with D possibly matching TRBD1 (6 bases). V lost 10 bases and J 1 base, leaving 20 bases between the germline ends. Per germline, CDR1 SNHLY and CDR2 FYNNEI. The CDR3 is 16 residues long. The CDR3 sequence: CAIDRTPYKSNQPQHF. In nucleotides, the CDR3 is TGTGCCATCGACAGGACACCTTACAAGAGCAATCAGCCCCAGCATTTT.

This rearrangement joins TRBV5-4 to TRBJ2-1, with 12 bases identical to TRBD2. V dropped 4 bases and J dropped 8; count of bases not matched to a gene: 7. CDR1 and CDR2 (germline): SGHNT, YYREEE (reference sequence). CDR3 length: 15 amino acids. This CDR3 reads CASSPRTSGTYEQFF. As DNA, the CDR3 is TGTGCCAGCAGCCCCCGGACTAGCGGGACCTATGAGCAGTTCTTC.

The J gene is TRBJ1-2, the V gene TRBV7-9; TRBD1 might be the D (5 bases). Between the trimmed V and J ends, which lost 6 bases and 2 bases, there was a span of 7 bases. Germline CDR1 and CDR2: SEHNR and FQNEAQ (reference sequence). This CDR3 has 12 residues. The CDR3 nucleotides read TGTGCCAGCAGTGGGGCGAACTATGGCTACACCTTC. Protein: CASSGANYGYTF.

The rearrangement links TRBV5-1 to TRBJ2-3, with 9 bases aligning to TRBD2. The V gene's germline CDR1 is SGHRS and CDR2 YFSETQ. The CDR3 runs to 14 residues. Trimming took 4 bases from V and 5 from J; bases not matched to a gene: 5. The CDR3 loop reads CASSAGTSLDTQYF. As DNA, the CDR3 is TGCGCCAGCAGCGCCGGGACTAGCCTAGATACGCAGTATTTT.

The genes are TRBV19 and TRBJ1-1; weak D call: TRBD1 (6 bases). Per germline, CDR1 LNHDA and CDR2 SQIVND (reference sequence). Trimming took off 5 bases at V and 5 bases at J, with 15 bases between the two ends. The CDR3 length is 14 residues. DNA of the CDR3: TGTGCCAGTAGTGACTCCAGGACAGCAACTGAAGCTTTCTTT. Amino acid sequence: CASSDSRTATEAFF.

V and J are TRBV5-1 and TRBJ2-3; TRBD1 matches 8 bases. The germline V gene has CDR1 SGHRS and CDR2 YFSETQ. V lost 4 bases, J lost 2 bases, and 9 bases stayed unmatched. The CDR3 spans 16 residues. This CDR3 reads CASSVPGGSVTDTQYF. CDR3 in DNA: TGCGCCAGCAGCGTTCCAGGGGGCTCTGTCACAGATACGCAGTATTTT.

CDR3 in DNA: TGTGCCAGCAGCCAGAACAGGGTCGGTGGCGAAAAACTGTTTTTT. Encoded protein: CASSQNRVGGEKLFF. V is TRBV5-4 and J is TRBJ1-4; possible D gene TRBD1, 6 bases. Germline V CDR1 and CDR2: SGHNT, YYREEE (reference sequence). This CDR3 has 15 residues. V was trimmed by 4 bases and J by 8 bases, leaving 18 bases between them. Using reference TRBV5-4 and TRBJ1-4 for the parts outside the CDR3, the full variable domain is ETGVTQSPTHLIKTRGQQVTLRCSSQSGHNTVSWYQQALGQGPQFIFQYYREEENGRGNFPPRFSGLQFPNYSSELNVNALELDDSALYLCASSQNRVGGEKLFFGSGTQLSVL.

V usage is TRBV5-6 and J usage is TRBJ1-1; D is uncertain. This CDR3 is 16 amino acids long. Trimming took off 4 bases at V and 0 bases at J, with 16 bases between the two ends. Germline assignment: CDR1 SGHDT and CDR2 YYEEEE. The CDR3 reads CASSPGGLRMNTEAFF. For the CDR3, the DNA is TGTGCCAGCAGCCCCGGAGGTTTAAGGATGAACACTGAAGCTTTCTTT. The full variable domain, with the rest looked up from reference TRBV5-6 and TRBJ1-1, is DAGVTQSPTHLIKTRGQQVTLRCSPKSGHDTVSWYQQALGQGPQFIFQYYEEEERQRGNFPDRFSGHQFPNYSSELNVNALLLGDSALYLCASSPGGLRMNTEAFFGQGTRLTVV.

J is TRBJ2-1 and V is TRBV5-1; 7 bases fit TRBD2. The CDR3 spans 14 residues. Looked up from germline, CDR1 is SGHRS and CDR2 is YFSETQ. Unmatched junction bases numbered 11, after V lost 4 bases and J lost 10 bases. The CDR3 is CASSIGLGIGEQFF. As DNA, the CDR3 is TGCGCCAGCAGCATAGGACTAGGGATCGGGGAGCAGTTCTTC.

The chain recombines TRBV9 with TRBJ2-1; tentatively, D is TRBD2 (5 bases). V lost 0 bases, J lost 5 bases, and 12 bases lay in between. Germline lookup yields CDR1 SGDLS and CDR2 YYNGEE. The length of the CDR3 is 15 residues. CDR3 residues: CASSVAPTINNEQFF. The DNA for the CDR3 is TGTGCCAGCAGCGTAGCCCCGACTATTAACAATGAGCAGTTCTTC. Full variable domain (rest looked up from reference TRBV9 and TRBJ2-1): DSGVTQTPKHLITATGQRVTLRCSPRSGDLSVYWYQQSLDQGLQFLIQYYNGEERAKGNILERFSAQQFPDLHSELNLSSLELGDSALYFCASSVAPTINNEQFFGPGTRLTVL.

This clone was detected once. The CDR3 bases are TGTGCCAGCAGGCGGGACCCATCCTACAATGAGCAGTTCTTC. Protein product: CASRRDPSYNEQFF. The rearrangement uses TRBV6-5 and TRBJ2-1, with D perhaps matching TRBD2 (6 bases). V lost 6 bases, J lost 1 base, and 10 bases lay in between. The CDR3 length is 14 residues. Germline CDR1 and CDR2: MNHEY and SVGAGI.

The rearrangement joins TRBV28 to TRBJ2-2; D unclear. V was trimmed by 4 bases and J by 3 bases, leaving 3 bases between them. This CDR3 has 12 amino acids. Germline-derived CDR1 and CDR2 are MDHEN and SYDVKM. As DNA, the CDR3 is TGTGCCAGCAGTTCCTACACCGGGGAGCTGTTTTTT. Translating it yields CASSSYTGELFF.

V is TRBV5-1 and J is TRBJ2-3; 7 bases match TRBD1. The V segment lost 0 bases and the J segment 2 bases; nucleotides outside the gene matches: 3. This CDR3 spans 15 amino acids. Germline loops: CDR1 SGHRS, CDR2 YFSETQ. CDR3 nucleotides: TGCGCCAGCAGCTTGGACAGGGGTTACACAGATACGCAGTATTTT. Protein product: CASSLDRGYTDTQYF.

The CDR3 coding sequence is TGCGCCAGCAGCGTCGGCGGGAGGCAAGAGACCCAGTACTTC. It specifies CASSVGGRQETQYF. V and J are TRBV5-1 and TRBJ2-5; the match to TRBD2 covers 8 bases. The germline gives CDR1 SGHRS, CDR2 YFSETQ. The CDR3 spans 14 residues. With 4 bases clipped from V and 2 bases from J, the junction kept 4 bases outside the gene matches.